This TCR beta chain was retrieved from a study of blood T cell repertoires in COVID-19 (dated by TCRdb to 2018 to 2021). Regarding the research as a whole: Samples from collaborators originated in the United States, Italy and Spain and spanned both the acute and convalescent phases of COVID-19. The material from the prospective study consisted of cDNA or gDNA derived from T cells, B-cell-depleted T cells, or PBMCs. Deeply sampled blood TCRbeta repertoires from subjects exposed to, actively infected with, or recovered from COVID-19 were included in the dataset. A freely available public database, intended as a resource for researchers studying the immune response to SARS-CoV-2, is where the repertoires were released. Samples were obtained from the ongoing ImmuneRACE study (first 160 participants) and from 950 to 1,500 subjects provided by 6 global collaborators. The sample metadata nearly always contained a de-identified subject ID, COVID-19 status, age in years and sex. Where available, HLA class I and class II types were obtained from metadata supplied by the sample provider rather than from assay-based typing.

The paper's findings and limits, for the study overall: How much clinical and demographic metadata was included differed by source and by participant, and the metadata was provided uncurated.

TCRbeta CDR3 regions were amplified from genomic DNA by means of the immunoSEQ Assay, a bias-controlled multiplex PCR. In the source study's methods: Within the assay, amplification of reference gene primers was used to estimate how many nucleated cells each sample contained. To quantify the absolute abundance of each unique TCRbeta CDR3 rearrangement, sequence reads were collapsed and filtered. Productive Simpson clonality was computed per sample as the square root of Simpson's diversity index over productive rearrangements. Entries here come from immuneACCESS through TCRdb and include only in-frame sequences with V and J called. Some clones fail to appear in such tables; in the studies checked, an unresolved V gene covers under half of the shortfall, and the cause of the remainder is unknown. V and J calls and clone size come straight from that table; D and trimming were deduced from the DNA. This sample is represented by 35,000 to 50,000 clones; 90% of them were singletons. The ten largest account for less than 3% of the sample.

The collaborating institutions used their own protocols to collect whole blood in K2EDTA tubes. For TCRbeta analysis, collaborators shipped samples as frozen whole blood, isolated PBMCs, or DNA extracted from either of those sample types. Note on this clone: The antigen this receptor binds is unknown. Per-nucleotide qualities are absent, and no much larger clonotype sits a single base away.

In the germline V gene (reference sequence), CDR1 corresponds to LGHDT and CDR2 to YNNKEL. The V end gives up 1 base and the J end 7 bases, leaving 9 bases in the junction not matched to a gene. The CDR3 starts with the cysteine, ends with the phenylalanine, and has 15 residues. Only the CDR3 DNA stays, 45 bases, in frame from base 1. Rearrangement joined TRBV3-1 (or the pseudogene TRBV3-2) to TRBJ1-2; 7 central bases correspond to TRBD1. This TCR derives from a man aged 45 to 65 with active COVID-19. What was sequenced was peripheral blood. The sequenced DNA: TGTGCCAGCAGCCAAGGTGCAGGGGGATTGAGTGGCTACACCTTC. Its translation is CASSQGAGGLSGYTF.